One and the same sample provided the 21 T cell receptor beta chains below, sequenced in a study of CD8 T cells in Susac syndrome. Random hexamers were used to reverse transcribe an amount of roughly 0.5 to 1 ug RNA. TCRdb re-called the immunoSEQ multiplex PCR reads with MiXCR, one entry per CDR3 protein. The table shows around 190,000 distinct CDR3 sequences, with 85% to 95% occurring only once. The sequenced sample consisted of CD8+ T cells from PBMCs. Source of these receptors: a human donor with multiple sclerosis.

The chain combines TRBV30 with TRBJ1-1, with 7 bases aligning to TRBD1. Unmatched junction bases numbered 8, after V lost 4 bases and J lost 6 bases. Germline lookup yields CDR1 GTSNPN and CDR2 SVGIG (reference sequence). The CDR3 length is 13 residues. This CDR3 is CAWTDRELPEAFF. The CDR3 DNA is TGTGCCTGGACCGACAGGGAATTACCTGAAGCTTTCTTT.

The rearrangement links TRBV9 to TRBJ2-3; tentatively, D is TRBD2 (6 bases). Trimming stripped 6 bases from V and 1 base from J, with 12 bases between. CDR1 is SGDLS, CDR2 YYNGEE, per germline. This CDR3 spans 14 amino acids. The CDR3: CASTIADRTDTQYF. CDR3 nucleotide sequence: TGTGCCAGCACGATAGCGGACCGCACAGATACGCAGTATTTT.

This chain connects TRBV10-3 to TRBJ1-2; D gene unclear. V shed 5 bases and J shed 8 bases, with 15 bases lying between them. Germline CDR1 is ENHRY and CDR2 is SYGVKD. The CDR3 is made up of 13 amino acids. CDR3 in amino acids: CAISTDSREGYTF. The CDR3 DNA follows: TGTGCCATCAGTACGGACTCGAGGGAAGGCTACACCTTC.

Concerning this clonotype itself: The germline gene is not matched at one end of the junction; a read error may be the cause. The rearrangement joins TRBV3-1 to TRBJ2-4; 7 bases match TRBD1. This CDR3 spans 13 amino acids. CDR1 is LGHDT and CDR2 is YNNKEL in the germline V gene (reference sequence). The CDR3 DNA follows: TGTGCCAGCAGCCAAGAAACAGGGGCCTTTCCGCACTTC. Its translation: CASSQETGAFPHF.

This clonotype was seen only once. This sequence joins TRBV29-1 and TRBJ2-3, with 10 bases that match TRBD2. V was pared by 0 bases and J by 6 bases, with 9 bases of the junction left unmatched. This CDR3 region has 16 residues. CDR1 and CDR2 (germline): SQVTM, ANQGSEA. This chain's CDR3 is CSVEEGTSGIVDTQYF. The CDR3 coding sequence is TGCAGCGTTGAAGAGGGCACTAGCGGGATAGTTGATACGCAGTATTTT.

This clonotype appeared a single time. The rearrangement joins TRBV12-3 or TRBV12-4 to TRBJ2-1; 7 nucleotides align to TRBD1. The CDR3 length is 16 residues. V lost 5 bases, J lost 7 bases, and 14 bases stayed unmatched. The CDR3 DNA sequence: TGTGCCAGCAGTCCAAGAGGGGGCGCTTTTCGAAATGAGCAGTTCTTC. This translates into CASSPRGGAFRNEQFF.

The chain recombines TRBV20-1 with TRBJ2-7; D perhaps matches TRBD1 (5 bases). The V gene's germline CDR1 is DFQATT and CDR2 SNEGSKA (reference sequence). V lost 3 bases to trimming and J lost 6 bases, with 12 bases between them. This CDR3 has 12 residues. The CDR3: CSASAGSGEQYF. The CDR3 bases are TGCAGTGCTAGTGCAGGGTCTGGCGAGCAGTACTTC.

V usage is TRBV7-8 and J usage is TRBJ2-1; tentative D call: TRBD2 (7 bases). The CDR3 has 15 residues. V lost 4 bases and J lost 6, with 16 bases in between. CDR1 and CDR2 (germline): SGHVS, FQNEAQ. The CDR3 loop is CASSSWGGPGNEQFF. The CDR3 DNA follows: TGTGCCAGCAGCTCCTGGGGGGGCCCGGGCAATGAGCAGTTCTTC. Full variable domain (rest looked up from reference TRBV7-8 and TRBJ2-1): GAGVSQSPRYKVAKRGQDVALRCDPISGHVSLFWYQQALGQGPEFLTYFQNEAQLDKSGLPSDRFFAERPEGSVSTLKIQRTQQEDSAVYLCASSSWGGPGNEQFFGPGTRLTVL.

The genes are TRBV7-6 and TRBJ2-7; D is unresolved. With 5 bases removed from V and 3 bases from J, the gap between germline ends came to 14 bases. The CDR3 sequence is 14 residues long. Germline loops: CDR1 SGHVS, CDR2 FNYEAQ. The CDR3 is CASSPGPQDYEQYF. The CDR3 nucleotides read TGTGCCAGCAGCCCAGGCCCCCAAGACTACGAGCAGTACTTC.

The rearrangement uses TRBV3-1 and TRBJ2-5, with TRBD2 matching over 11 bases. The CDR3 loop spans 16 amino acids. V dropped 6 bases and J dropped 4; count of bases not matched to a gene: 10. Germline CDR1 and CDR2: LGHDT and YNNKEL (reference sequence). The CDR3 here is CASRLEELAGVETQYF. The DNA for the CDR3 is TGTGCCAGCAGACTGGAGGAACTAGCGGGGGTAGAGACCCAGTACTTC.

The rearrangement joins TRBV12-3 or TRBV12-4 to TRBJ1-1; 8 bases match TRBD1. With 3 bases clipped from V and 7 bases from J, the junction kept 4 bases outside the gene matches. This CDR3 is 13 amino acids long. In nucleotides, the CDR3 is TGTGCCAGCAGTTTTGCTGGGACAGGTGAAGCTTTCTTT. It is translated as CASSFAGTGEAFF.

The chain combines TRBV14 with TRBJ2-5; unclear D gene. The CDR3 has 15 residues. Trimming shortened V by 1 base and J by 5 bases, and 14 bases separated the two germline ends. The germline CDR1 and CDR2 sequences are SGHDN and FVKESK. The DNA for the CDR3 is TGTGCCAGCAGCCAAGCTACAGATCCCAACGAGACCCAGTACTTC. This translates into CASSQATDPNETQYF.

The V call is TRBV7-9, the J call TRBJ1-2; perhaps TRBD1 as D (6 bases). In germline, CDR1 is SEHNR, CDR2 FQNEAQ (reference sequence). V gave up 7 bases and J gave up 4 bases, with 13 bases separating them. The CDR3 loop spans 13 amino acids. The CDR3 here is CASTPAGAYGYTF. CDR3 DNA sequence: TGTGCCAGCACACCGGCGGGGGCCTATGGCTACACCTTC.

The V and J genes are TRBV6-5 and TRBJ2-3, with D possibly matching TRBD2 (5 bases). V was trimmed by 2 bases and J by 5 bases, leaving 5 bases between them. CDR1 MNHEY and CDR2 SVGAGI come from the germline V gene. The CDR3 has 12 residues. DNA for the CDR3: TGTGCCAGCAGTTACGCGGGAGATACGCAGTATTTT. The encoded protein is CASSYAGDTQYF.

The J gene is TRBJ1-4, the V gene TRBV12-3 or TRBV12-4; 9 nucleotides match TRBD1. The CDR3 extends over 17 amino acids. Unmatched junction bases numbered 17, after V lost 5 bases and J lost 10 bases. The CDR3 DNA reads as TGTGCCAGCAGTACGCGTTACAGGGGGCGTCGAAGTGGAAAACTGTTTTTT. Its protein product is CASSTRYRGRRSGKLFF.

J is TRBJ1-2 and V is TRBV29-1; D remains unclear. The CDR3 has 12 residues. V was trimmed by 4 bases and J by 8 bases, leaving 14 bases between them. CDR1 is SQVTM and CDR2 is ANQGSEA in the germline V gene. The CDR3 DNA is TGCAGCGTTGTAACAGCCTCTAGAGGCTACACCTTC. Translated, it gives CSVVTASRGYTF.

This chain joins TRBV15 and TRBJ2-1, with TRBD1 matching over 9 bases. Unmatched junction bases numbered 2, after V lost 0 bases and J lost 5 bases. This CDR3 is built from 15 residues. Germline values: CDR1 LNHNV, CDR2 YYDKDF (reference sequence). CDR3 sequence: CATSRERDRDNEQFF. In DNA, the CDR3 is TGTGCCACCAGCAGAGAACGGGACAGGGACAATGAGCAGTTCTTC.

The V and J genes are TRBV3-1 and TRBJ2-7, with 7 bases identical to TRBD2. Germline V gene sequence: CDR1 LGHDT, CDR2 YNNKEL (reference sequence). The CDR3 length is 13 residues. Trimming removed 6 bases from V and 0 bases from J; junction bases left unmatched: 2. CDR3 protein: CASRGLSSYEQYF. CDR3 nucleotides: TGTGCCAGCAGGGGACTATCCTCCTACGAGCAGTACTTC.

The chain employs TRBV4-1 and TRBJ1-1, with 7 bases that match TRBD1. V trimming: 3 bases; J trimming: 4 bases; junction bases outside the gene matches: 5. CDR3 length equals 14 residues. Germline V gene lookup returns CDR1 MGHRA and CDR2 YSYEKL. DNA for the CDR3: TGCGCCAGCAGCCACCAACAGGGGTCCACTGAAGCTTTCTTT. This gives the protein CASSHQQGSTEAFF.

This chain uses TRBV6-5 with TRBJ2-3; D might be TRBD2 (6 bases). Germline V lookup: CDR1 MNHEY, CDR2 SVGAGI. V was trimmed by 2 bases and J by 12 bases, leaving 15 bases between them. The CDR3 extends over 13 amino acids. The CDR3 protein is CASSYTYSGGQYF. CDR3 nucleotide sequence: TGTGCCAGCAGTTACACCTATAGCGGAGGACAGTATTTT.

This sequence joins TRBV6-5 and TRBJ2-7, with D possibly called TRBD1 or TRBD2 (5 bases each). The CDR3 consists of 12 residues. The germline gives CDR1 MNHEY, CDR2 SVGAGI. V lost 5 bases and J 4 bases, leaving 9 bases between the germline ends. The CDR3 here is CASSRDGYEQYF. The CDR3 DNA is TGTGCCAGCAGTCGGGACGGATACGAGCAGTACTTC.